Listed below are T cell receptor beta chains from one sample, sequenced in a study of T cell responses to AZD1222 COVID-19 vaccine. The assay was immunoSEQ multiplex PCR, and TCRdb's table has in-frame clones only and misses some. Among about 69,000 clones listed, roughly 83% were seen once. The input for sequencing was peripheral blood, taken 28 days after the second AZD1222 dose. The origin of the receptors is an adult who received the AZD1222 COVID-19 vaccine. Both conserved end residues are part of each CDR3. A D gene is named only where the DNA matches it firmly. Clone size appears in some rows only: once, few, many, or a class for an expanded clone.

TRBV5-1,NA,TRBJ1-3,NA,CASSLEGGNTIYF,TGCGCCAGCAGCTTGGAAGGTGGAAACACCATATATTTT
TRBV27,NA,TRBJ2-1,TRBD2,CASSGDYFYNEQFF,TGTGCCAGCAGCGGGGACTACTTTTACAATGAGCAGTTCTTC
TRBV6-5,NA,TRBJ2-7,NA,CASTPWGADEQYF,TGTGCCAGCACCCCCTGGGGGGCCGACGAGCAGTACTTC
TRBV7-3,NA,TRBJ2-5,NA,CASSLEVQETQYF,TGTGCCAGCAGCTTAGAAGTCCAAGAGACCCAGTACTTC
TRBV5-1,NA,TRBJ2-2,NA,CASSLYRAPNTGELFF,TGCGCCAGCAGCTTATACAGGGCCCCGAACACCGGGGAGCTGTTTTTT
TRBV3-1/TRBV3-2,NA,TRBJ1-3,TRBD1,CASSQDPGGHSGNTIYF,TGTGCCAGCAGCCAAGATCCAGGGGGGCACTCTGGAAACACCATATATTTT
TRBV27,once,TRBJ2-4,TRBD1,CASSLRQGGIQYF,TGTGCCAGCAGTTTACGACAGGGCGGCATTCAGTACTTC
TRBV27,few,TRBJ2-7,TRBD1,CASSLSWQGAGEQYF,TGTGCCAGCAGTTTATCTTGGCAGGGGGCTGGCGAGCAGTACTTC
TRBV4-2,NA,TRBJ2-7,NA,CASSQARSLSYEQYF,TGTGCCAGCAGCCAAGCCCGGTCGCTCTCCTACGAGCAGTACTTC
TRBV20-1,NA,TRBJ1-2,NA,CSASTQGSNYGYTF,TGCAGTGCTAGTACTCAGGGATCCAACTATGGCTACACCTTC
TRBV11-3,once,TRBJ1-2,TRBD1,CASSSDRGGYGYTF,TGTGCCAGCAGCTCAGACAGGGGTGGCTATGGCTACACCTTC
TRBV7-2,NA,TRBJ2-7,NA,CASSPNRGRPNF,TGTGCCAGCAGTCCAAACCGGGGGCGGCCAAACTTC
TRBV9,NA,TRBJ1-5,NA,CASSPTAGSQPQHF,TGTGCCAGCAGCCCCACCGCCGGGAGCCAGCCCCAGCATTTT
TRBV18,NA,TRBJ1-2,TRBD1,CASSRSGTGEYGYTF,TGTGCCAGCTCACGCTCCGGGACAGGGGAATATGGCTACACCTTC
TRBV15,NA,TRBJ1-2,NA,CATSRTDNYGYTF,TGTGCCACCAGTCGGACAGATAACTATGGCTACACCTTC
TRBV6-5,NA,TRBJ2-4,NA,CASTLEGLVKNIQYF,TGTGCCAGCACCCTTGAGGGGCTGGTCAAAAACATTCAGTACTTC
TRBV5-5,few,TRBJ2-6,NA,CASSLSALPISGANVLTF,TGTGCCAGCAGCTTGAGCGCACTCCCTATCTCTGGGGCCAACGTCCTGACTTTC
TRBV11-2,NA,TRBJ2-1,NA,CASSYADGASYNEQFF,TGTGCCAGCAGTTATGCGGACGGAGCATCCTACAATGAGCAGTTCTTC
TRBV9,NA,TRBJ1-1,NA,CASSVGISQNTEAFF,TGTGCCAGCAGCGTGGGAATTTCGCAGAACACTGAAGCTTTCTTT
TRBV6-5,NA,TRBJ1-1,NA,CASSSRTANTEAFF,TGTGCCAGCAGTTCCCGGACAGCGAACACTGAAGCTTTCTTT
TRBV3-1/TRBV3-2,NA,TRBJ2-5,NA,CASSQDPLQTQYF,TGTGCCAGCAGCCAAGACCCCCTTCAGACCCAGTACTTC
TRBV5-1,NA,TRBJ1-2,NA,CASSSGGGYTF,TGCGCCAGCAGCTCCGGAGGGGGCTACACCTTC
TRBV9,NA,TRBJ1-1,TRBD1,CASSARGRTEAFF,TGTGCCAGCAGTGCCAGGGGGAGGACTGAAGCTTTCTTT
TRBV5-6,NA,TRBJ2-7,NA,CASSLEGYYEQYF,TGTGCCAGCAGCTTGGAGGGATACTACGAGCAGTACTTC
TRBV29-1,NA,TRBJ1-2,TRBD1,CSAGTGKGYTF,TGCAGCGCCGGGACAGGGAAGGGCTACACCTTC
TRBV30,NA,TRBJ1-1,NA,CAWSPGQTNTEAFF,TGTGCCTGGAGTCCTGGGCAGACAAACACTGAAGCTTTCTTT
TRBV5-1,once,TRBJ2-5,TRBD2,CASSLVTSGTQETQYF,TGCGCCAGCAGCTTGGTGACTAGCGGGACCCAAGAGACCCAGTACTTC
TRBV6-1,few,TRBJ2-3,TRBD2,CASSEGVLGPLGLAGGADTQYF,TGTGCCAGCAGTGAAGGGGTTCTCGGGCCCTTAGGACTAGCGGGAGGGGCAGATACGCAGTATTTT